This TCR beta chain was identified in a study of T cell clones after liver transplantation. Study details: Samples came from ITN030ST, which attempted immunosuppression withdrawal within 2 years of liver transplantation. A pre-transplant mixed lymphocyte reaction with TCRbeta sequencing defined graft-donor-reactive clones followed in post-transplant blood. Study-wide results and caveats: Conclusions were preliminary, with small, heterogeneous patient groups.

Repertoires were generated with immunoSEQ multiplex PCR, while TCRdb's copy carries only in-frame clones and drops some. In the table there are some 120,000 clones, about nine tenths of which are singletons. Comments on this clone: Its cognate antigen is unknown.

Source: CD4+ T cells from blood, taken 12 months after liver transplant. The sequence came from a human patient who received a liver transplant. Some T cells may arise from the graft donor.

CDR3 in amino acids: CASRVPGRIIEQYF. CDR3 coding DNA: TGTGCCAGCAGGGTACCGGGACGGATAATCGAGCAGTACTTC. This chain uses TRBV2 with TRBJ2-7; D possibly uses TRBD1 or TRBD2 (5 bases each). V gave up 6 bases and J gave up 6 bases, with 18 bases separating them. Germline V gene data show CDR1 as SNHLY and CDR2 as FYNNEI. The length of the CDR3 is 14 residues.